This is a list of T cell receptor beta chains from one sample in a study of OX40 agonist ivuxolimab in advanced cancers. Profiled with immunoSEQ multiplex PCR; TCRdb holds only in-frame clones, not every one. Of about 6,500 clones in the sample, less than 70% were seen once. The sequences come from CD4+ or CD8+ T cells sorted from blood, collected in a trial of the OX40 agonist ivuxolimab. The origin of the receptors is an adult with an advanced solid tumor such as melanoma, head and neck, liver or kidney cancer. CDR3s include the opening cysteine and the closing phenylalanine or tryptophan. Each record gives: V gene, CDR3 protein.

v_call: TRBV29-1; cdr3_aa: CSVAGQGVQETQYF
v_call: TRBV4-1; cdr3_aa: CASSQQGGFGFNEQFF
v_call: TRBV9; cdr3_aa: CASSVEAGGMTDTQYF
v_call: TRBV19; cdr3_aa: CASSDRGGTEAFF
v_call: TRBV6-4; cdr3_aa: CASSRTSDTDTQYF
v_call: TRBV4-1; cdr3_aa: CASSQGRVGQGHSYEQYF
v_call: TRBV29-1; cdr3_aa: CSGLYNEQFF
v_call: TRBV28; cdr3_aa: CASSLLGDLGLAAYNEQFF
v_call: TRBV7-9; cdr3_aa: CASSGPRPTDTQYF
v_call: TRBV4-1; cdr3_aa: CASSLRASGSTGELFF
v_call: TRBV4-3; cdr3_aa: CASSNGLKQYF
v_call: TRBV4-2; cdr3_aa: CASSQDLAGRQTQYF
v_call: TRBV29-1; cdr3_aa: CSGGDGSSYEQYF
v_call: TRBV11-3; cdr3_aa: CASSLTLGTSGSSTDTQYF
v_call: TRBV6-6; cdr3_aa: CASSYSSRGFYGYTF
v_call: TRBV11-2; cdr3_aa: CASSPPQGLNEQFF
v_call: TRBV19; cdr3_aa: CASNWDSSGANVLTF
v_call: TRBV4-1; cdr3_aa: CASSHVGPYNEQFF
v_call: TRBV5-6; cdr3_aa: CASSTGDSLAFF
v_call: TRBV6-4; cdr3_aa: CASSASGGATDTQYF
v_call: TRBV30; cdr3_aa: CAWSAVHYNEQFF
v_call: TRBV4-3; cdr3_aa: CASSQDRGGADTQYF
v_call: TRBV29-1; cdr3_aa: CSVEGIANTIYF
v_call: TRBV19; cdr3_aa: CASSPRVLSGEQYF
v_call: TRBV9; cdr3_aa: CASSGGNFVEQYF
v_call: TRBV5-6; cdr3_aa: CASSLGMDEETQYF
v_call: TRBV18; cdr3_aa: CASSPRIDGSYEQYF
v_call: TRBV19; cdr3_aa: CATEQGNTEAFF
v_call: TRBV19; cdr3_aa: CASSMVGAKNIQYF
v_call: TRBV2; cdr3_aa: CASSEAIYEGRMSNQPQHF
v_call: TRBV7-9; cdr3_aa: CASSFGVETQYF
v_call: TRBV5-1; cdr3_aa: CASSWGTDTQYF
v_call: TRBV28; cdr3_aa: CASSLLAGGPTGELFF
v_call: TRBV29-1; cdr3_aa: CSVEVRDNEQFF
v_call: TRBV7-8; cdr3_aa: CASSPWTSGVDEQFF
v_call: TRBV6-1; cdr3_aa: CASSEGAGDSPDTQYF
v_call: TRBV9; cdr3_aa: CASNPGLANTGELFF
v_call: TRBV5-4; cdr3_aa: CASRTSGSYNEQFF
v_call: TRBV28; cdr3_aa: CASRPLAGGYNEQFF